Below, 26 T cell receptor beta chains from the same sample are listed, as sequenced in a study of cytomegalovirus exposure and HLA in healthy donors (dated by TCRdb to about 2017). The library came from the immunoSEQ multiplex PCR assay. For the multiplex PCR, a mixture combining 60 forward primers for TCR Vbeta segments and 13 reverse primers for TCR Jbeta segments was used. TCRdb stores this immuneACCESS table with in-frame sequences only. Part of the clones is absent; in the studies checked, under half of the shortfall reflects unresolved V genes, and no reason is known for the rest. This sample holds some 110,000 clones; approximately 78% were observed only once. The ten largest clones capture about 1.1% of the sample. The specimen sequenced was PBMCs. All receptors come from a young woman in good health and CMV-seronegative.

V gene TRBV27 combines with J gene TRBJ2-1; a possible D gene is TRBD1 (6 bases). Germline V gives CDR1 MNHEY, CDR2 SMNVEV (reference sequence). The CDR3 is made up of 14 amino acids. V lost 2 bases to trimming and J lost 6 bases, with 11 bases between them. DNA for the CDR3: TGTGCCAGCAGTTTAGGAGACAGGTTCAATGAGCAGTTCTTC. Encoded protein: CASSLGDRFNEQFF.

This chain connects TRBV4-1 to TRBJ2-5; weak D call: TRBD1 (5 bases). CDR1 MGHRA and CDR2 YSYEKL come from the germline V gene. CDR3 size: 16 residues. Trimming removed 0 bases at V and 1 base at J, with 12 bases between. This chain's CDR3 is CASSQDRGNSQETQYF. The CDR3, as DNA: TGCGCCAGCAGCCAAGATAGGGGTAATAGCCAAGAGACCCAGTACTTC.

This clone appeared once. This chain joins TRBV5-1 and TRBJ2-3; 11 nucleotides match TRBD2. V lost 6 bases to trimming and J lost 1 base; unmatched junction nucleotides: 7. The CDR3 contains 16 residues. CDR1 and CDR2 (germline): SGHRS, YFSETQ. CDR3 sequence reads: CASTLAGGFGTDTQYF. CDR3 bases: TGCGCCAGCACTTTAGCGGGGGGGTTTGGCACAGATACGCAGTATTTT.

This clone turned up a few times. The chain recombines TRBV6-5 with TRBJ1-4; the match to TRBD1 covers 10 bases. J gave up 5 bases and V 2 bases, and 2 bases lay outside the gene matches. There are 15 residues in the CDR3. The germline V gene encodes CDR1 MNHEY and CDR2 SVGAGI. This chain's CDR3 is CASSYGDRGNEKLFF. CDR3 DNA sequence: TGTGCCAGCAGTTACGGGGACAGGGGAAATGAAAAACTGTTTTTT.

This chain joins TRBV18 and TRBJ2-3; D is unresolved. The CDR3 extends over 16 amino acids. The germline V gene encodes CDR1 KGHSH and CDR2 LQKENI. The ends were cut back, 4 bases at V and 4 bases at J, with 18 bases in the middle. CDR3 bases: TGTGCCAGCTCACGCGAAAGCGTAGGTATGGCAGATACGCAGTATTTT. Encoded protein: CASSRESVGMADTQYF. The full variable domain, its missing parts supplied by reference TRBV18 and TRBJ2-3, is NAGVMQNPRHLVRRRGQEARLRCSPMKGHSHVYWYRQLPEEGLKFMVYLQKENIIDESGMPKERFSAEFPKEGPSILRIQQVVRGDSAAYFCASSRESVGMADTQYFGPGTRLTVL.

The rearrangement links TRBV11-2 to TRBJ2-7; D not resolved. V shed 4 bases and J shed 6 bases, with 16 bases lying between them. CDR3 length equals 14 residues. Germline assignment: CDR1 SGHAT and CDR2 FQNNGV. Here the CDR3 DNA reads TGTGCCAGCAGCTCAAGCTATAGCTTCGGCGAGCAGTACTTC. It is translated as CASSSSYSFGEQYF. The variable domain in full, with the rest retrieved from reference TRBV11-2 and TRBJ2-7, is EAGVAQSPRYKIIEKRQSVAFWCNPISGHATLYWYQQILGQGPKLLIQFQNNGVVDDSQLPKDRFSAERLKGVDSTLKIQPAKLEDSAVYLCASSSSYSFGEQYFGPGTRLTVT.

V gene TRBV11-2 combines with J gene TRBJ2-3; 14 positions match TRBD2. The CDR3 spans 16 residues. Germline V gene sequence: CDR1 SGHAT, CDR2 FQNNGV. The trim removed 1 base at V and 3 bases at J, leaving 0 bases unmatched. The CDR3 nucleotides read TGTGCCAGCAGCTTAGGGACTAGCGGGAGGACAGATACGCAGTATTTT. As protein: CASSLGTSGRTDTQYF.

The CDR3, as DNA: TGTGCCTGGAGTGGGCCCGGGTCTGGGGCCAACGTCCTGACTTTC. Translation gives CAWSGPGSGANVLTF. J is TRBJ2-6 and V is TRBV30; no clear D. Per germline, CDR1 GTSNPN and CDR2 SVGIG (reference sequence). The ends were cut back, 1 base at V and 1 base at J, with 8 bases in the middle. CDR3 length equals 15 residues.

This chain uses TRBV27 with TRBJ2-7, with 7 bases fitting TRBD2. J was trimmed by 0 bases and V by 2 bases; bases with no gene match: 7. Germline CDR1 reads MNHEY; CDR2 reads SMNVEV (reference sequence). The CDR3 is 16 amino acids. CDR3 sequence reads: CASSLQGRTSSYEQYF. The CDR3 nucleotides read TGTGCCAGCAGTTTACAGGGACGGACTAGCTCCTACGAGCAGTACTTC.

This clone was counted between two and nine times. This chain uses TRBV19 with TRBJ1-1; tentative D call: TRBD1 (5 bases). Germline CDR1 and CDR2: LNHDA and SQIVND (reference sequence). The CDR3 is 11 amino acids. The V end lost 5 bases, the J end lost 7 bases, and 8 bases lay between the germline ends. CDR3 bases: TGTGCCAGTAGTCCAGGGATTGAAGCTTTCTTT. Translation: CASSPGIEAFF.

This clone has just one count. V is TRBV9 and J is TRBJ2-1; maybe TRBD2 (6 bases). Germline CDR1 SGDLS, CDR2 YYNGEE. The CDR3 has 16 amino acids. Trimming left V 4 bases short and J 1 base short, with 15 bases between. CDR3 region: CASSSWDSESYNEQFF. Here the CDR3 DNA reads TGTGCCAGCAGCTCCTGGGACTCGGAGTCCTACAATGAGCAGTTCTTC.

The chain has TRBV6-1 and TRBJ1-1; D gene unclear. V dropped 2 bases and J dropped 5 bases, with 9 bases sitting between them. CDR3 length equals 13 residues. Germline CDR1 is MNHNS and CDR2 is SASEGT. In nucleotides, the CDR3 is TGTGCCAGCAGTGAACAGCCGGGGACTGAAGCTTTCTTT. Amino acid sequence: CASSEQPGTEAFF.

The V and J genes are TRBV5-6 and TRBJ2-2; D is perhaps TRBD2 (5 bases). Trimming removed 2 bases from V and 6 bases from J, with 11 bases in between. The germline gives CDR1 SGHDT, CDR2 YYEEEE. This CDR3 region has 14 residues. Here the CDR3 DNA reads TGTGCCAGCAGCTTTGGAGGATACGCCGGGGAGCTGTTTTTT. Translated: CASSFGGYAGELFF.

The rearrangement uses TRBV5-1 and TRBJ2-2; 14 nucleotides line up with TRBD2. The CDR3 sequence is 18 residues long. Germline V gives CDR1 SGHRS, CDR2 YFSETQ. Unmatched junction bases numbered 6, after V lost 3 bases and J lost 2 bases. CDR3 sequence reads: CASSWTGTSGGNTGELFF. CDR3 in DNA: TGCGCCAGCAGCTGGACCGGGACTAGCGGGGGAAACACCGGGGAGCTGTTTTTT. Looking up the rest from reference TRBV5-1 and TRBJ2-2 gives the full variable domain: KAGVTQTPRYLIKTRGQQVTLSCSPISGHRSVSWYQQTPGQGLQFLFEYFSETQRNKGNFPGRFSGRQFSNSRSEMNVSTLELGDSALYLCASSWTGTSGGNTGELFFGEGSRLTVL.

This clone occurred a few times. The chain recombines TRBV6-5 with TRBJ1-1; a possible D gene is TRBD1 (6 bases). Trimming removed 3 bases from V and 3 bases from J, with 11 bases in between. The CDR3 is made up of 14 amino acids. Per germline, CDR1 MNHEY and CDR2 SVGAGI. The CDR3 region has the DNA TGTGCCAGCAGTTATTCAGGGGCGGACACTGAAGCTTTCTTT. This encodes CASSYSGADTEAFF.

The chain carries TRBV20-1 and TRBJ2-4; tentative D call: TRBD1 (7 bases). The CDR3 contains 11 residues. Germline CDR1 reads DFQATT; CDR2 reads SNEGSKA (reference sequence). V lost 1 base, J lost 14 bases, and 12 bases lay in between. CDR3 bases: TGCAGTGCTAGAGGAGGCAGGGGGGAGTACTTC. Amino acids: CSARGGRGEYF.

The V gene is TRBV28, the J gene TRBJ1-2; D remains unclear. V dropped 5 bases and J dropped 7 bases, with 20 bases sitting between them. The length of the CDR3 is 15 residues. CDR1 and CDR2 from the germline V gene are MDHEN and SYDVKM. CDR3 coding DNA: TGTGCCAGCAGTGAGGCCGGTGAGGGAGTAAGTGGCTACACCTTC. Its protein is CASSEAGEGVSGYTF.

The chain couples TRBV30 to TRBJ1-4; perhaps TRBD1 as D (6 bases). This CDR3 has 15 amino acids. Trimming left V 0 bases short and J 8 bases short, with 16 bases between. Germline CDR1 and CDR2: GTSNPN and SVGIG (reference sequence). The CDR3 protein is CAWSVWPGDLEKLFF. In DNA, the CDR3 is TGTGCCTGGAGTGTATGGCCAGGGGATTTGGAAAAACTGTTTTTT.

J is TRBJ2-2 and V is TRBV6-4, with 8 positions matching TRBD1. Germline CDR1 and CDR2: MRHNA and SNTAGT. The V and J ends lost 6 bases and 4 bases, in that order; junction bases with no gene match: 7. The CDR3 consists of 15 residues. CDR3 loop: CASSPGTGTTGELFF. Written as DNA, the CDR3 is TGTGCCAGCAGCCCCGGGACAGGCACCACCGGGGAGCTGTTTTTT.

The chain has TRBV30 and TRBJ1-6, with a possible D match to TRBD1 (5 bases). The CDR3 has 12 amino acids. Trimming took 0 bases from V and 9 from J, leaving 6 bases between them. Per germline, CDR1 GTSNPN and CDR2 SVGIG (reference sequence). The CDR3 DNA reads TGTGCCTGGAGTGTACAGGTTTCACCCCTCCACTTT. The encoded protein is CAWSVQVSPLHF.

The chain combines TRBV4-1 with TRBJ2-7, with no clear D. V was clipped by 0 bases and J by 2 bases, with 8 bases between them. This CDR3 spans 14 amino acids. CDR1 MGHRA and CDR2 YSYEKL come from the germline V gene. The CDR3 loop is CASSQDELAYEQYF. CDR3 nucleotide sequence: TGCGCCAGCAGCCAAGATGAGCTGGCCTACGAGCAGTACTTC.

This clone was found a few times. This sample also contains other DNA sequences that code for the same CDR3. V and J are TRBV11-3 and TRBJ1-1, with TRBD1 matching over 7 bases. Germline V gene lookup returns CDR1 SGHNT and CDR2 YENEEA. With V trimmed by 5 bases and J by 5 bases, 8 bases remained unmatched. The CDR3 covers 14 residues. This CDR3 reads CASSLTGDRTEAFF. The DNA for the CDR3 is TGTGCCAGCAGCCTCACAGGGGATCGTACTGAAGCTTTCTTT.

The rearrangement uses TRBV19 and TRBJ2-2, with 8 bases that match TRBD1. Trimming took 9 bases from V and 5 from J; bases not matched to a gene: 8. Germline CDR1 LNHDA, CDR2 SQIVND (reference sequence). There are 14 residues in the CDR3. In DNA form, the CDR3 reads TGTGCCAGCAATCGGGACAGGTTGACCGGGGAGCTGTTTTTT. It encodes CASNRDRLTGELFF. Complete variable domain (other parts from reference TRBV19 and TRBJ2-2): DGGITQSPKYLFRKEGQNVTLSCEQNLNHDAMYWYRQDPGQGLRLIYYSQIVNDFQKGDIAEGYSVSREKKESFPLTVTSAQKNPTAFYLCASNRDRLTGELFFGEGSRLTVL.

The CDR3 region has the DNA TGTGCCAGTAGTATTGTGACAGGGCGGAGAAAACTGTTTTTT. Protein: CASSIVTGRRKLFF. The chain employs TRBV19 and TRBJ1-4; 7 bases align to TRBD1. The V gene's germline CDR1 is LNHDA and CDR2 SQIVND (reference sequence). V dropped 3 bases and J dropped 10; count of bases not matched to a gene: 8. The CDR3 length is 14 residues.

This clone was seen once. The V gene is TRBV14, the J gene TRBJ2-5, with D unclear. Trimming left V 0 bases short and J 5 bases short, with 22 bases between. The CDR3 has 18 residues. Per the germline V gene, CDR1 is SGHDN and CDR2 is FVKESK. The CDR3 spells CASSQDPLRKMVLETQYF. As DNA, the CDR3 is TGTGCCAGCAGCCAAGATCCGCTGCGGAAGATGGTCCTGGAGACCCAGTACTTC. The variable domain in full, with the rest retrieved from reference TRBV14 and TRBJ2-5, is EAGVTQFPSHSVIEKGQTVTLRCDPISGHDNLYWYRRVMGKEIKFLLHFVKESKQDESGMPNNRFLAERTGGTYSTLKVQPAELEDSGVYFCASSQDPLRKMVLETQYFGPGTRLLVL.

CDR3 sequence (DNA): TGTGCCAGCAGCTTAGTTTCGTCTCTGGAGACCCAGTACTTC. Encoded protein: CASSLVSSLETQYF. This chain joins TRBV7-9 and TRBJ2-5, with no clear D. Germline lookup yields CDR1 SEHNR and CDR2 FQNEAQ (reference sequence). The germline V and J ends were trimmed by 1 base and 5 bases, with 11 bases remaining between them. The CDR3 contains 14 residues.